The 5 T cell receptor beta chains below all came from one sample that was sequenced in a study of T cell repertoires in ileal Crohn's disease. This table comes from immunoSEQ multiplex PCR, and its TCRdb copy is limited to in-frame clones, with some not included. In the table there are about 7,200 clones, about three quarters of which are singletons. The sequenced material came from ileal tissue. All receptors come from an adult with Crohn's disease.

Only one count was recorded for this clone. The chain has TRBV15 and TRBJ1-1; weak D call: TRBD1 (6 bases). Trimming removed 3 bases from V and 8 bases from J, with 13 bases in between. CDR3 length: 13 residues. Looked up from germline, CDR1 is LNHNV and CDR2 is YYDKDF (reference sequence). The CDR3 DNA sequence: TGTGCCACCAGCAGTCGGGGGGCGCGCGAAGCTTTCTTT. Its translation is CATSSRGAREAFF.

J is TRBJ1-2 and V is TRBV30, with D unresolved. The CDR3 is 10 amino acids. V was clipped by 3 bases and J by 6 bases, with 5 bases between them. The germline CDR1 and CDR2 sequences are GTSNPN and SVGIG (reference sequence). The CDR3 region is CAWREDGYTF. In DNA, the CDR3 is TGTGCCTGGAGGGAGGATGGCTACACCTTC.

CDR3: CASSIRGLETQYF. CDR3 nucleotide sequence: TGTGCCAGTAGTATTAGGGGGTTGGAGACCCAGTACTTC. The chain employs TRBV19 and TRBJ2-5, with a tentative D call TRBD1 (6 bases). Trimming took 3 bases from V and 5 from J, leaving 10 bases between them. The CDR3 contains 13 residues. The germline CDR1 and CDR2 sequences are LNHDA and SQIVND (reference sequence).

The chain uses TRBV7-2 and TRBJ2-7, with TRBD2 matching over 12 bases. Germline V gene lookup returns CDR1 SGHTA and CDR2 FQGNSA. The CDR3 is made up of 15 amino acids. Trimming removed 5 bases from V and 4 bases from J; junction bases left unmatched: 6. The CDR3 region is CASSDKLAGGYEQYF. The CDR3 DNA reads TGTGCCAGCAGCGATAAACTAGCGGGAGGATACGAGCAGTACTTC.

The chain links TRBV30 to TRBJ1-6, with 9 bases lining up with TRBD1. Germline CDR1 GTSNPN, CDR2 SVGIG (reference sequence). The trim removed 5 bases at V and 8 bases at J, leaving 4 bases unmatched. The CDR3 spans 13 residues. CDR3 region: CAWLDRGDSPLHF. CDR3 sequence (DNA): TGTGCCTGGTTGGACAGGGGAGATTCACCCCTCCACTTT.